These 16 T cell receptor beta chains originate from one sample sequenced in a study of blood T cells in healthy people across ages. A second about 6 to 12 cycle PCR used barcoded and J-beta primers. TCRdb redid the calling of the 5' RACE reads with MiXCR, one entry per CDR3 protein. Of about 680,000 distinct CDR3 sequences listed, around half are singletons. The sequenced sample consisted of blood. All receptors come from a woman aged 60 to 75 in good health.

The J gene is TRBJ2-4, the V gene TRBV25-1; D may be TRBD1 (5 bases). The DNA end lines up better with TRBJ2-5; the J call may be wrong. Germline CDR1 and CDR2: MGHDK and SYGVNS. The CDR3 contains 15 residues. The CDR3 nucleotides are TGTGCCAGCAGTGTAGGGGTCACAGGAAGAGAGACCCAGTACTTC. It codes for CASSVGVTGRETQYF.

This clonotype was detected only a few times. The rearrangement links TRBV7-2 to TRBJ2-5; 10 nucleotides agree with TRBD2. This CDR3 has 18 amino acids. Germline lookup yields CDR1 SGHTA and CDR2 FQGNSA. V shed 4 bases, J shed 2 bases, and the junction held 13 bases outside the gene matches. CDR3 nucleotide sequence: TGTGCCAGCAGCTCAAATCGGGGAGCTAGCGGGAGTCAAGAGACCCAGTACTTC. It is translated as CASSSNRGASGSQETQYF.

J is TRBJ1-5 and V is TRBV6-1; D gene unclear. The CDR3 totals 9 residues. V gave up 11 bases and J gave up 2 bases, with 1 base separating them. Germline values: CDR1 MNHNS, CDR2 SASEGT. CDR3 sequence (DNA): TGTGCCGGCAATCAGCCCCAGCATTTT. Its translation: CAGNQPQHF.

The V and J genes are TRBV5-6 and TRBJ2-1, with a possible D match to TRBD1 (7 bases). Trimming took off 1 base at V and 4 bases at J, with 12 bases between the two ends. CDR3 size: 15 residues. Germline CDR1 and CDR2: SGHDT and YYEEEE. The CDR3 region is CASSLLSGGYNEQFF. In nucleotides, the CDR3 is TGTGCCAGCAGCTTGCTCTCAGGGGGGTACAATGAGCAGTTCTTC.

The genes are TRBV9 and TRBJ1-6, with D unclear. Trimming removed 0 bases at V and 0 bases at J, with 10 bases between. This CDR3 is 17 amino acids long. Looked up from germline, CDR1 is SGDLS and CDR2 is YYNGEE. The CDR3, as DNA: TGTGCCAGCAGCGTAGGAGTGGGCCGCTCCTATAATTCACCCCTCCACTTT. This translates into CASSVGVGRSYNSPLHF.

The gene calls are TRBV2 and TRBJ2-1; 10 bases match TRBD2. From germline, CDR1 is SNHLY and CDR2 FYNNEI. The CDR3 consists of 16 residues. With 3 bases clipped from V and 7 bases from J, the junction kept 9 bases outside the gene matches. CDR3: CASSDGTSGMGNEQFF. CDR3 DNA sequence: TGTGCCAGCAGTGACGGTACTAGCGGGATGGGGAATGAGCAGTTCTTC.

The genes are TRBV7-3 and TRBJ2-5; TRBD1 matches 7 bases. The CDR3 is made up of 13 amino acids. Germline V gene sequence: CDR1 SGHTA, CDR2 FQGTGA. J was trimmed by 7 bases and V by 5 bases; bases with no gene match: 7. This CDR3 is CASSPTGEGTQYF. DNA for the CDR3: TGTGCCAGCAGCCCAACAGGGGAAGGGACCCAGTACTTC.

The CDR3 DNA is TGTGCCAGCAGCCCCATAAGCGGGAGTGGCTACAATGAGCAGTTCTTC. This sequence encodes CASSPISGSGYNEQFF. The genes are TRBV7-3 and TRBJ2-1, with TRBD2 matching 8 bases. The CDR3 contains 16 residues. With V trimmed by 5 bases and J by 3 bases, 9 bases remained unmatched. Germline V gives CDR1 SGHTA, CDR2 FQGTGA.

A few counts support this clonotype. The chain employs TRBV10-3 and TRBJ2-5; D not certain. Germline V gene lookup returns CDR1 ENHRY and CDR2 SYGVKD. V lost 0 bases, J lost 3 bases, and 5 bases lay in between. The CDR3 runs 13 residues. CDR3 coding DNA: TGTGCCATCAGTGAGTCGAAGGAAGAGACCCAGTACTTC. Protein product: CAISESKEETQYF.

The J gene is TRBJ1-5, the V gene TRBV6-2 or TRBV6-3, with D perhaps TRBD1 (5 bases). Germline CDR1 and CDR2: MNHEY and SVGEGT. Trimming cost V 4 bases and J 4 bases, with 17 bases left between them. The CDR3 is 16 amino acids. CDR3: CASSSTLGLPNQPQHF. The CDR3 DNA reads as TGTGCCAGCAGTTCCACCCTGGGACTGCCAAATCAGCCCCAGCATTTT.

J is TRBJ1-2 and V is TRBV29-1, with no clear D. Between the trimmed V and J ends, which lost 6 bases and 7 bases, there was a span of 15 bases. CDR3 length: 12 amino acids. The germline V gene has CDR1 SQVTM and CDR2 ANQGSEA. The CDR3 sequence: CSVVEGSGGYTF. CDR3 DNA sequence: TGCAGCGTAGTTGAGGGTTCGGGTGGCTACACCTTC.

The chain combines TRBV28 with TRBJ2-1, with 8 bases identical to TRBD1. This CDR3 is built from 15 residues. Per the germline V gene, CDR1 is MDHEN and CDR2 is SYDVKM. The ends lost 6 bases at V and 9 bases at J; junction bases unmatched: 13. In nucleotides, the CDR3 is TGTGCCAGCAGCTTGAGATCCAACAGGGGGAGTGAGCAGTTCTTC. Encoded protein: CASSLRSNRGSEQFF. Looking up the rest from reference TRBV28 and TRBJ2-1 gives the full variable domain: DVKVTQSSRYLVKRTGEKVFLECVQDMDHENMFWYRQDPGLGLRLIYFSYDVKMKEKGDIPEGYSVSREKKERFSLILESASTNQTSMYLCASSLRSNRGSEQFFGPGTRLTVL.

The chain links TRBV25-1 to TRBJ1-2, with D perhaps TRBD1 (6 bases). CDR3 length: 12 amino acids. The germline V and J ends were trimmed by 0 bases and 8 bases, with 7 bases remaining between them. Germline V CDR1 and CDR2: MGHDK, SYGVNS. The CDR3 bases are TGTGCCAGCAGTGAATACAGGGGAGGCTACACCTTC. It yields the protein CASSEYRGGYTF.

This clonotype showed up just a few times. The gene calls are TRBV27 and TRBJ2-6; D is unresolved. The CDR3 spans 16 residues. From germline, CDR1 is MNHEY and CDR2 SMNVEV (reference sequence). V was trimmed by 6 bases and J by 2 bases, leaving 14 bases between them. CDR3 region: CASSSIFGPGANVLTF. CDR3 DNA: TGTGCCAGCAGCTCCATCTTCGGGCCTGGGGCCAACGTCCTGACTTTC.

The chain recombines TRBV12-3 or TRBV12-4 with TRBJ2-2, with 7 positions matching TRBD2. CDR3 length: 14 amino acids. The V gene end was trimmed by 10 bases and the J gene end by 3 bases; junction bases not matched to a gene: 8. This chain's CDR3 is CATKREADTGELFF. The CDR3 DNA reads TGTGCCACAAAGCGGGAAGCGGACACCGGGGAGCTGTTTTTT.

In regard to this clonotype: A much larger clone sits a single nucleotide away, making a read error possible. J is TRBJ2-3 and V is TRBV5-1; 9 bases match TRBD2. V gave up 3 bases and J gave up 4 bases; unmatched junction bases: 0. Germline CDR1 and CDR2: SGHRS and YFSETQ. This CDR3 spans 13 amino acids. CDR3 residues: CASSWTSADTQYF. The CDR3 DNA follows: TGCGCCAGCAGCTGGACTAGCGCAGATACGCAGTATTTT.